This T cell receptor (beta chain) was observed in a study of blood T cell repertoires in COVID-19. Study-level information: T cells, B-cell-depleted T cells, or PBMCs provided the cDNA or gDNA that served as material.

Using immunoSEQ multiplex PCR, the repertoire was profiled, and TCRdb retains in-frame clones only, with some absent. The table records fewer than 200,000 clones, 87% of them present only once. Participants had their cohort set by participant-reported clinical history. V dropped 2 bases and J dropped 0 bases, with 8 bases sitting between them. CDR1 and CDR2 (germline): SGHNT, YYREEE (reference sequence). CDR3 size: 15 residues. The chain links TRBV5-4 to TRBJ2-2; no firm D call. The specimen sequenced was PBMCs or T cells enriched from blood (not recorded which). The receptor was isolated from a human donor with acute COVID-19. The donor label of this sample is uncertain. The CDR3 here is CASSFTPANTGELFF. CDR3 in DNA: TGTGCCAGCAGCTTCACACCAGCGAACACCGGGGAGCTGTTTTTT.